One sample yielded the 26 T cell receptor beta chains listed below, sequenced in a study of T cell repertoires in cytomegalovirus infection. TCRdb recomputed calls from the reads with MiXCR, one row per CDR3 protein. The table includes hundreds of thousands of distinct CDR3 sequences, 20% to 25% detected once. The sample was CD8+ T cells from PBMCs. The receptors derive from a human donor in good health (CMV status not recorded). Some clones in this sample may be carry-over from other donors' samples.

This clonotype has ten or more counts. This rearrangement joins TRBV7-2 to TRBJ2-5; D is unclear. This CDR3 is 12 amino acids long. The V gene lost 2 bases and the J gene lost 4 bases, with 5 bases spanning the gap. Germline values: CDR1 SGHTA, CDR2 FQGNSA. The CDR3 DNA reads TGTGCCAGCAGCTTAAGTATAGAGACCCAGTACTTC. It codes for CASSLSIETQYF.

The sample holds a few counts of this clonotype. The CDR3 loop reads CASSLSGFGELFF. CDR3 DNA: TGTGCCAGCAGTTTATCAGGGTTCGGGGAGCTGTTTTTT. The chain links TRBV28 to TRBJ2-2; perhaps TRBD1 as D (5 bases). Looked up from germline, CDR1 is MDHEN and CDR2 is SYDVKM. The V end lost 1 base, the J end lost 7 bases, and 7 bases lay between the germline ends. The CDR3 runs 13 residues.

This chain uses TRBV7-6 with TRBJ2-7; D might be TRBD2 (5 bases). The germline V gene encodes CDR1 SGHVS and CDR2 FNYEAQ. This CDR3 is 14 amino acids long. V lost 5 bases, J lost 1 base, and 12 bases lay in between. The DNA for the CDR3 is TGTGCCAGCAGCCCCCCGGGGAAGTCCTACGAGCAGTACTTC. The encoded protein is CASSPPGKSYEQYF. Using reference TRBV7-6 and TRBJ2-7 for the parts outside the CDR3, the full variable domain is GAGVSQSPRYKVTKRGQDVALRCDPISGHVSLYWYRQALGQGPEFLTYFNYEAQQDKSGLPNDRFSAERPEGSISTLTIQRTEQRDSAMYRCASSPPGKSYEQYFGPGTRLTVT.

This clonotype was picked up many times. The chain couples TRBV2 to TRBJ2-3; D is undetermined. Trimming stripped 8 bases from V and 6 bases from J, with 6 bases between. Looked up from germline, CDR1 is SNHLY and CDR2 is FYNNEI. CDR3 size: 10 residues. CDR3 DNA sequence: TGTGCCAGCGAGGAGGATACGCAGTATTTT. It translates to CASEEDTQYF.

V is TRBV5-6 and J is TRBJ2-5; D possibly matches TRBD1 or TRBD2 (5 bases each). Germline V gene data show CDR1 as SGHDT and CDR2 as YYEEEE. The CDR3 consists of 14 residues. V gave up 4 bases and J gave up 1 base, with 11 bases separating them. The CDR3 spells CASSRGRPQETQYF. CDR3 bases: TGTGCCAGCAGCAGGGGACGGCCCCAAGAGACCCAGTACTTC.

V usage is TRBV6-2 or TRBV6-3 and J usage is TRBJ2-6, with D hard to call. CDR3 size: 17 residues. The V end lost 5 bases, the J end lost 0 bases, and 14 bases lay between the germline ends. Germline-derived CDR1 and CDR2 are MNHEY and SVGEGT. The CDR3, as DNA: TGTGCCAGCAGTAGACACCTTGAGAGCTCTGGGGCCAACGTCCTGACTTTC. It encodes CASSRHLESSGANVLTF.

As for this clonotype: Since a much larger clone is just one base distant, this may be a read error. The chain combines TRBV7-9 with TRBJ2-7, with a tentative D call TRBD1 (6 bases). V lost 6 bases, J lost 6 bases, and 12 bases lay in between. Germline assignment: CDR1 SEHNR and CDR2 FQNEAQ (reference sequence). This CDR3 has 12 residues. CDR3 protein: CASRGDNSEQYV. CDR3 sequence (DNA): TGTGCCAGCAGGGGGGACAATAGCGAGCAGTACGTC.

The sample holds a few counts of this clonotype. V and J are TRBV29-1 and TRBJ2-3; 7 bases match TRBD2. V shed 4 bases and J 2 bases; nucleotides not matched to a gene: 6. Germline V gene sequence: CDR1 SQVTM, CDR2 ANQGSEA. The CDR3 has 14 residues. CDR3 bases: TGCAGCGTTGGGCCTAGCGGATACACAGATACGCAGTATTTT. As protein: CSVGPSGYTDTQYF.

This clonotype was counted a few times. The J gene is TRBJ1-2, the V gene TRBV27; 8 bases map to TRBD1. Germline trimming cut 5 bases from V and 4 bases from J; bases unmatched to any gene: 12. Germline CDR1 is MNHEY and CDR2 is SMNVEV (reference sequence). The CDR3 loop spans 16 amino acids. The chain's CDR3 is CASSPPRTGKSYGYTF. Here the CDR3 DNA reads TGTGCCAGCAGTCCCCCCCGGACAGGGAAGAGCTATGGCTACACCTTC.

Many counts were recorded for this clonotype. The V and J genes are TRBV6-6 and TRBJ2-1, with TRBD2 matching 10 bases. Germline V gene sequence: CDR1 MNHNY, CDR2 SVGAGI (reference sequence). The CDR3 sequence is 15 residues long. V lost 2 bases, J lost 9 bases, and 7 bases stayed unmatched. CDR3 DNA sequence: TGTGCCAGCAGTTACGAGGCTAGCGGGGGTAGTGAGCAGTTCTTC. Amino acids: CASSYEASGGSEQFF.

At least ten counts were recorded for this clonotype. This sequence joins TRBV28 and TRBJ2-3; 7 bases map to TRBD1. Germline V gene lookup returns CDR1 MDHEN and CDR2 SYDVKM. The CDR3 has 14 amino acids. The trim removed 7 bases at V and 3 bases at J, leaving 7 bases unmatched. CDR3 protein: CASTLRGRTDTQYF. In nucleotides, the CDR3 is TGTGCCAGCACCCTGAGGGGGCGGACAGATACGCAGTATTTT. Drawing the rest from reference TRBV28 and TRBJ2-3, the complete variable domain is DVKVTQSSRYLVKRTGEKVFLECVQDMDHENMFWYRQDPGLGLRLIYFSYDVKMKEKGDIPEGYSVSREKKERFSLILESASTNQTSMYLCASTLRGRTDTQYFGPGTRLTVL.

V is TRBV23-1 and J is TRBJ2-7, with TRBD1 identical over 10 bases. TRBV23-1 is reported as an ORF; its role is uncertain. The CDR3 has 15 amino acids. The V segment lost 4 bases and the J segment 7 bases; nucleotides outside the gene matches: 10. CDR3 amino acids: CASSRPRQGAMEQYV. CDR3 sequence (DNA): TGCGCCAGCAGTCGGCCCCGACAGGGGGCAATGGAGCAGTACGTC.

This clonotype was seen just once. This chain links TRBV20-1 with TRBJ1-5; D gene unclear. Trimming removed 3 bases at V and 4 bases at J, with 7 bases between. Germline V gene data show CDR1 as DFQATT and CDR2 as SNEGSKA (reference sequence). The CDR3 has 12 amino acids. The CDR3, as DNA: TGCAGTGCTAGGTCAGAGAATCAGCCCCAGCATTTT. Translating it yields CSARSENQPQHF.

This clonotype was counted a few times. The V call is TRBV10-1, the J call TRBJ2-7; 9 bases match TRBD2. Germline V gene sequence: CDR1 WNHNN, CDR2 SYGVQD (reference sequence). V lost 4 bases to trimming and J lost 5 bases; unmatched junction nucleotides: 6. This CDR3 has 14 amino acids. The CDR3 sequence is CASSGGLAEDEQYF. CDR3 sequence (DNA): TGCGCCAGCAGTGGGGGACTAGCCGAGGACGAGCAGTACTTC.

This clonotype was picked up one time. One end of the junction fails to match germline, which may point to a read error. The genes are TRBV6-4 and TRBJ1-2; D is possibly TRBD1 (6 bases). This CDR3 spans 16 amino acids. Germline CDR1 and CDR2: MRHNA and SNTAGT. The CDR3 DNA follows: TGTGCCAACAGTGGAATGAGTTGGGGGCTACCCTATGGCTACACCTTC. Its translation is CANSGMSWGLPYGYTF.

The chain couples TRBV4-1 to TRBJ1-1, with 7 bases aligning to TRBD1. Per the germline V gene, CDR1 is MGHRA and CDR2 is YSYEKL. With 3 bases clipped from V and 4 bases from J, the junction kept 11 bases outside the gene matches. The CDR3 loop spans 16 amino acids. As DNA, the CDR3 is TGCGCCAGCAGCCAGGAGACAGGGTCGGTCAGCACTGAAGCTTTCTTT. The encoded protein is CASSQETGSVSTEAFF.

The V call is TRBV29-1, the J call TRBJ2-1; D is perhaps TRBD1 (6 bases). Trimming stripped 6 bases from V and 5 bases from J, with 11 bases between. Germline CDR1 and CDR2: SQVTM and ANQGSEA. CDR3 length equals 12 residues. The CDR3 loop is CSVTRDNNEQFF. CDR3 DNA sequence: TGCAGCGTGACCCGGGACAACAATGAGCAGTTCTTC.

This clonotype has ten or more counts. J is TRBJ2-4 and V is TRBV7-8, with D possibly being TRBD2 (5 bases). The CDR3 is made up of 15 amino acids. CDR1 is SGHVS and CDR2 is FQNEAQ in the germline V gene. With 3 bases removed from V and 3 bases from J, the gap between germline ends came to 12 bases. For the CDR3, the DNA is TGTGCCAGCAGCTTGGGGTATGGAGGCAAAAACATTCAGTACTTC. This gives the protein CASSLGYGGKNIQYF.

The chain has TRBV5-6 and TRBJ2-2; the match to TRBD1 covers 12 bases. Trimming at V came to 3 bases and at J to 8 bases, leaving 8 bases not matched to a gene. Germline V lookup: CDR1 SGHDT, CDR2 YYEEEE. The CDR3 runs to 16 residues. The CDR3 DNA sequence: TGTGCCAGCAGCTCCCGGGACAGGGGGCCCCCTGGGGAGCTGTTTTTT. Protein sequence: CASSSRDRGPPGELFF.

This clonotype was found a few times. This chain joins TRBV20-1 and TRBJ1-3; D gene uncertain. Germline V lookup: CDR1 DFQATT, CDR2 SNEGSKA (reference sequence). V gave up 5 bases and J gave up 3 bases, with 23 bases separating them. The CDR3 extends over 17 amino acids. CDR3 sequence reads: CSAYPLVREVFGNTIYF. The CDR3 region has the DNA TGCAGTGCTTATCCCCTTGTGCGAGAAGTATTTGGAAACACCATATATTTT.

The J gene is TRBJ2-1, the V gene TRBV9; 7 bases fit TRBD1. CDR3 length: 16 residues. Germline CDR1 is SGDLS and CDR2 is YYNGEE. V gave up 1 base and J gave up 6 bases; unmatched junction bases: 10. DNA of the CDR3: TGTGCCAGCAGCGTAATTAACAGGGGTTTGGGCAATGAGCAGTTCTTC. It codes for CASSVINRGLGNEQFF. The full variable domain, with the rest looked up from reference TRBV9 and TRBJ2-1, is DSGVTQTPKHLITATGQRVTLRCSPRSGDLSVYWYQQSLDQGLQFLIQYYNGEERAKGNILERFSAQQFPDLHSELNLSSLELGDSALYFCASSVINRGLGNEQFFGPGTRLTVL.

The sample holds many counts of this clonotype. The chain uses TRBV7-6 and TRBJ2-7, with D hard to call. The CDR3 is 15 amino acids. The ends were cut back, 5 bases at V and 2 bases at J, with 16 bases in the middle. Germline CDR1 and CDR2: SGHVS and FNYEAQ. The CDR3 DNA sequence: TGTGCCAGCAGCCCGGTTGCAGGCCTCGCCTACGAGCAGTACGTC. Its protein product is CASSPVAGLAYEQYV.

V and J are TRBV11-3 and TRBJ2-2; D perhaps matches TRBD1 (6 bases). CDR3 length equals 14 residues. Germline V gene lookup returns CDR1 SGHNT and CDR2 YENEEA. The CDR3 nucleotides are TGTGTCAGTGAGGGGGTGGAACGCACCGGGGAGCTGTTTTTT. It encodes CVSEGVERTGELFF.

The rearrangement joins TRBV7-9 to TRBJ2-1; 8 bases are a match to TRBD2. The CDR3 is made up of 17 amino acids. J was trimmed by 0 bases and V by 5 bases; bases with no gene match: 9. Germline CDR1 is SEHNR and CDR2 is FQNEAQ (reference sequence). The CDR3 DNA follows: TGTGCCAGCAGCGATGGGACTAGGCCGAGCTCCTACAATGAGCAGTTCTTC. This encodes CASSDGTRPSSYNEQFF.

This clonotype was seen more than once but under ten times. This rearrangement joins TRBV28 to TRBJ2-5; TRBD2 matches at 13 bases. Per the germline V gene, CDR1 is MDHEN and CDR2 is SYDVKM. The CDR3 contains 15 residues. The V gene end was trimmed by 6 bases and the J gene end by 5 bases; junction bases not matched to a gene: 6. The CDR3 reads CASSPTSGGAETQYF. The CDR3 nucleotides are TGTGCCAGCAGCCCTACTAGCGGGGGGGCCGAGACCCAGTACTTC.

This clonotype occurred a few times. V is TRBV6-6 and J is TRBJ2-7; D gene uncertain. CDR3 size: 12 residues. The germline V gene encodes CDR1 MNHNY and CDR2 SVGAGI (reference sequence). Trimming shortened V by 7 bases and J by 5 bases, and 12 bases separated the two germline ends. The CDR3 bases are TGTGCCAGCACCTCCGGCCCCCACGAGCAGTACGTC. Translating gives CASTSGPHEQYV.